This TCR beta chain was profiled in a study of Ad26.COV2.S vaccination and SARS-CoV-2 variants. Study background: Once, or twice with 56 days between doses, Ad26.COV2.S was given intramuscularly.

A remark on this clone: At the DNA level, this CDR3 is encoded by other sequences in the same sample as well.

Treatment of the sample: roughly 18 received Ad26.COV2.S at low or high dose, single or two shots; about five received placebo; per-sample allocation not given. On day 63 after the first injection, vaccine and placebo recipients gave samples. TCRdb's table, derived via immunoSEQ multiplex PCR, lists solely in-frame clones and lacks some. The table lists 250,000 or so clones, around nine tenths of them singletons. Trimming stripped 0 bases from V and 5 bases from J, with 0 bases between. The CDR3 loop spans 11 amino acids. The sequence came from a person between 18 and 59 years old who received the Ad26.COV2.S COVID-19 vaccine or a placebo. The chain is built from TRBV12-3 or TRBV12-4 and TRBJ2-3, with D unclear. Sequenced here: peripheral blood, sampled in a trial of Ad26.COV2.S vaccine versus placebo. CDR3 region: CASSLADTQYF. The CDR3 DNA reads TGTGCCAGCAGTTTAGCAGATACGCAGTATTTT.